This T cell receptor beta chain was profiled in a study of T cell changes during pregnancy in multiple sclerosis. Assay used: immunoSEQ multiplex PCR; TCRdb lists only in-frame clones, some missing. Seen here are about 100,000 clones, roughly 93% observed once, and the top ten hold 0.7% to 0.9%. The germline gives CDR1 SGHRS, CDR2 YFSETQ. Between the trimmed V and J ends, which lost 5 bases and 0 bases, there was a span of 8 bases. The CDR3 covers 13 residues. The chain uses TRBV5-1 and TRBJ2-5; D possibly corresponds to TRBD1 (6 bases). Sample: peripheral blood, taken before pregnancy. This sequence originates from a female donor with multiple sclerosis, enrolled in a pregnancy study. The CDR3 sequence: CASRGTNQETQYF. CDR3 nucleotide sequence: TGCGCCAGCAGGGGGACAAACCAAGAGACCCAGTACTTC. Full variable domain (remainder filled in from reference TRBV5-1 and TRBJ2-5): KAGVTQTPRYLIKTRGQQVTLSCSPISGHRSVSWYQQTPGQGLQFLFEYFSETQRNKGNFPGRFSGRQFSNSRSEMNVSTLELGDSALYLCASRGTNQETQYFGPGTRLLVL.